Reported below is one T cell receptor beta chain. The entry originates in a study of Graves' ophthalmopathy and Graves' hyperthyroidism. Germline V gives CDR1 LNHDA, CDR2 SQIVND (reference sequence). The CDR3 spans 12 residues. V was pared by 3 bases and J by 4 bases, with 6 bases between. From RNA, the CDR3 regions of TCR beta chains were amplified and sequenced. HTBI primers were employed in first-round RT-PCR, then a second-round multiplex PCR followed. One entry per CDR3 protein results from TCRdb running MiXCR on the multiplex PCR reads. The sample holds 200,000 to 300,000 distinct CDR3 sequences, roughly 50% seen once.

This clonotype originated in an adult man with Graves' ophthalmopathy. The chain joins TRBV19 to TRBJ1-1; no clear D. The sequenced sample consisted of peripheral blood. As DNA, the CDR3 is TGTGCCAGTAGTATGGTGCCCACTGAAGCTTTCTTT. This encodes CASSMVPTEAFF.